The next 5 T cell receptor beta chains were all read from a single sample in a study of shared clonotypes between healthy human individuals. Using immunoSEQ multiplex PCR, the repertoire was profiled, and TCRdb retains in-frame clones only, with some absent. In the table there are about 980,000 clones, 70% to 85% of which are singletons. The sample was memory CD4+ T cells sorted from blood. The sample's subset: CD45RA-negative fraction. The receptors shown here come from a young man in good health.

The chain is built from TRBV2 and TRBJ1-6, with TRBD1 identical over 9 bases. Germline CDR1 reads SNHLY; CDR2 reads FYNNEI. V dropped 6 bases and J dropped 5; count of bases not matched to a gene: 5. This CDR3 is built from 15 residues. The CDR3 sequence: CASRGTGKDNSPLHF. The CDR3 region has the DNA TGTGCCAGCAGGGGGACAGGGAAGGATAATTCACCCCTCCACTTT.

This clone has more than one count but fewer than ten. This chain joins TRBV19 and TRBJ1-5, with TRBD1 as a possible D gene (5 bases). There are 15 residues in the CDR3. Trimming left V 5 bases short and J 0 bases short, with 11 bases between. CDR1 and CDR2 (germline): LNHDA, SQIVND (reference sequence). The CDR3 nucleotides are TGTGCCAGTAGTCAGAGGGGCCCTAGCAATCAGCCCCAGCATTTT. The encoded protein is CASSQRGPSNQPQHF.

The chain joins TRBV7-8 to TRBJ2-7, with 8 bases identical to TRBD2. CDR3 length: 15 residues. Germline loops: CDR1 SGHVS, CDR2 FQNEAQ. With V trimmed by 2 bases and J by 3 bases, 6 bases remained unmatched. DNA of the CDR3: TGTGCCAGCAGCTTAACTGCGGGGGGACGCTACGAGCAGTACTTC. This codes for CASSLTAGGRYEQYF. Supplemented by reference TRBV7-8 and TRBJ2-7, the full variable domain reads GAGVSQSPRYKVAKRGQDVALRCDPISGHVSLFWYQQALGQGPEFLTYFQNEAQLDKSGLPSDRFFAERPEGSVSTLKIQRTQQEDSAVYLCASSLTAGGRYEQYFGPGTRLTVT.

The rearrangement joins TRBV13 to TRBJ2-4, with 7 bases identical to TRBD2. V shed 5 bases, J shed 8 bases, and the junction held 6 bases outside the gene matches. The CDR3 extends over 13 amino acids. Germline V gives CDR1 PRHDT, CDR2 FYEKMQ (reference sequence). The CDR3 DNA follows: TGTGCCAGCAGCCCCAGCGGGACGTACATTCAGTACTTC. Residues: CASSPSGTYIQYF. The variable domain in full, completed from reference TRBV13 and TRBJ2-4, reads AAGVIQSPRHLIKEKRETATLKCYPIPRHDTVYWYQQGPGQDPQFLISFYEKMQSDKGSIPDRFSAQQFSDYHSELNMSSLELGDSALYFCASSPSGTYIQYFGAGTRLSVL.

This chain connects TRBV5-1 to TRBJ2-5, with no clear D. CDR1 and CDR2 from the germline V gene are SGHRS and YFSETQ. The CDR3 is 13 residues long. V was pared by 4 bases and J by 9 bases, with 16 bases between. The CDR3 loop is CASSPDRYEAQYF. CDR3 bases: TGCGCCAGCAGCCCGGATCGATATGAGGCCCAGTACTTC.